This TCR beta chain derives from a study of T cell responses to AZD1222 COVID-19 vaccine. The CDR3 is 15 residues long. Germline CDR1 reads SGHRS; CDR2 reads YFSETQ. Trimming took 4 bases from V and 5 from J, leaving 13 bases between them. Sequenced by immunoSEQ multiplex PCR; TCRdb stores in-frame clones only, minus some. The profile covers some 140,000 clones, with around nine tenths appearing a single time and approximately 5.7% taken by the ten largest. The source of this sequence is an adult in good health. The source was peripheral blood, collected on day 0 of AZD1222 vaccination. The V gene is TRBV5-1, the J gene TRBJ1-6, with a possible D match to TRBD1 (5 bases). CDR3: CASSPEGLDNSPLHF. CDR3 in DNA: TGCGCCAGCAGCCCCGAGGGACTAGATAATTCACCCCTCCACTTT.